Listed here is a single TCR beta chain. Losses at the gene ends were 0 bases for V and 4 bases for J; bases not matched to a gene: 6. This CDR3 is 15 amino acids long. Germline assignment: CDR1 PRHDT and CDR2 FYEKMQ (reference sequence). The data stem from a study of control samples from healthy donors and cancer patients. TCRdb's copy holds only in-frame clones and misses some; the assay was immunoSEQ multiplex PCR. The sample shows about 140,000 clones, 80% to 95% of them seen only once. The sequenced sample was blood. This clonotype was sampled from a man younger than 40 in good health. V gene TRBV13 combines with J gene TRBJ2-7; 7 bases match TRBD1. The CDR3 sequence is CASSLGKGGTYEQYF. CDR3 nucleotides: TGTGCCAGCAGCTTAGGCAAAGGGGGCACGTACGAGCAGTACTTC.